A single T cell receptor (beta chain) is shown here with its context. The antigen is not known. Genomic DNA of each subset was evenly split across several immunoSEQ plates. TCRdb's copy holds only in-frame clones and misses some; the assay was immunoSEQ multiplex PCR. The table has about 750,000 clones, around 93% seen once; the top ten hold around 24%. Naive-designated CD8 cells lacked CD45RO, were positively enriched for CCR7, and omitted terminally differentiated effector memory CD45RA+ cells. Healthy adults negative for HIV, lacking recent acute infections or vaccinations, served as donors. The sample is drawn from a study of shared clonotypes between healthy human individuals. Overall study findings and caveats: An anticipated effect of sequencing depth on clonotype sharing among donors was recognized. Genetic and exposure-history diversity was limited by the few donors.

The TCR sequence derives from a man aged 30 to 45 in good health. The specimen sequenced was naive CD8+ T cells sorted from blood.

CDR3 bases: TGTGCCAGCAGCTTAGTGGGGGGCTATTCTACGGAGACTGCCCAGCCCCAGCATTTT. Its translation is CASSLVGGYSTETAQPQHF. The chain uses TRBV7-9 and TRBJ1-5; possible D gene TRBD1, 6 bases. The CDR3 extends over 19 amino acids. V lost 1 base and J lost 7, with 26 bases in between. From germline, CDR1 is SEHNR and CDR2 FQNEAQ (reference sequence).